This T cell receptor beta chain is from a study of blood T cell repertoires in COVID-19. Sequenced by immunoSEQ multiplex PCR; TCRdb stores in-frame clones only, minus some. The profile shows around 25,000 clones, around 89% of them singletons. The sample comprised peripheral blood. This sequence originates from an older woman with active COVID-19.

The CDR3 protein is CASRRGQGAMNEQFF. DNA for the CDR3: TGCGCCAGCAGAAGGGGACAGGGGGCGATGAATGAGCAGTTCTTC. The chain joins TRBV5-1 to TRBJ2-1, with TRBD1 identical over 12 bases. Trimming took 5 bases from V and 7 from J; bases not matched to a gene: 7. Germline-derived CDR1 and CDR2 are SGHRS and YFSETQ. The CDR3 length is 15 residues.